Listed here is a single T cell receptor beta chain. Its target is not known. Clones were read by immunoSEQ multiplex PCR, and TCRdb kept only the in-frame ones, dropping some. The sample has 130,000 to 150,000 clones, 75% to 95% seen once. These data are taken from a study of T cell responses to AZD1222 COVID-19 vaccine. V was clipped by 6 bases and J by 0 bases, with 10 bases between them. Germline V gene data show CDR1 as MGHRA and CDR2 as YSYEKL. This CDR3 contains 14 residues. Findings of the study overall: As reported, nearly half of all spike-specific TCRs target variant regions that are unmutated. Sampling captured repertoires only after the peak T cell response. Females made up more of the donors, who were largely white British, and clonal diversity may have come out too low. Rises in breadth and depth of Spike-specific TCRs came after two AZD1222 doses.

The chain links TRBV4-1 to TRBJ2-3; perhaps TRBD1 as D (5 bases). This receptor was obtained from an adult in good health. The source was peripheral blood, collected on day 0 of MenACWY control vaccination. CDR3 sequence (DNA): TGCGCCAGCAGGGCAGGGATAAGCACAGATACGCAGTATTTT. It codes for CASRAGISTDTQYF.